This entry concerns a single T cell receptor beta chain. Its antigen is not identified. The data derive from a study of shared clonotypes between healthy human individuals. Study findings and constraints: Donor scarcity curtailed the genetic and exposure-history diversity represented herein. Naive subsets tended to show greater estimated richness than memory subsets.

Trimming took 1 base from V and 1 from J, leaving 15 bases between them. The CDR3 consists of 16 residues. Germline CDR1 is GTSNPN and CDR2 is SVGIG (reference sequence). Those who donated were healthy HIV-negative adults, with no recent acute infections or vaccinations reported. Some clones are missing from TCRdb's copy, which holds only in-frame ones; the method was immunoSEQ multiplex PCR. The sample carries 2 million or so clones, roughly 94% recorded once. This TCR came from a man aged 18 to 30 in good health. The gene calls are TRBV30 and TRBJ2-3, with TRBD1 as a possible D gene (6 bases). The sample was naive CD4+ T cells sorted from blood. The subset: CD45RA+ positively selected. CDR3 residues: CAWSEKTGIGTDTQYF. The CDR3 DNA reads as TGTGCCTGGAGTGAAAAGACAGGAATCGGCACAGATACGCAGTATTTT.